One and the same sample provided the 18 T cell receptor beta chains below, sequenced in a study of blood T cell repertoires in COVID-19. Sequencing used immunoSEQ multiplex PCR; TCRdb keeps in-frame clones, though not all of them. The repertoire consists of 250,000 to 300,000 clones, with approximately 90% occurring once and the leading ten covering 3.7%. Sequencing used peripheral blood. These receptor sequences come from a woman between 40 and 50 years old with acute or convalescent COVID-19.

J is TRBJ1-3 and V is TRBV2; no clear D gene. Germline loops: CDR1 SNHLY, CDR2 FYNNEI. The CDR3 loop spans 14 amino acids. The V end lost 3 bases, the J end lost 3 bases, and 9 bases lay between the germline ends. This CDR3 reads CASSDRTGGNTIYF. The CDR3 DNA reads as TGTGCCAGCAGTGATCGTACGGGTGGAAACACCATATATTTT.

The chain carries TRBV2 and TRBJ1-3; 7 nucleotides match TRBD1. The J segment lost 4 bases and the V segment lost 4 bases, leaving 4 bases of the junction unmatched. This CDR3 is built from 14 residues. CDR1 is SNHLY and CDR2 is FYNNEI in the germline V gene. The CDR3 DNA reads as TGTGCCAGCAGTGTCGAACAGGGGGGAAACACCATATATTTT. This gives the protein CASSVEQGGNTIYF.

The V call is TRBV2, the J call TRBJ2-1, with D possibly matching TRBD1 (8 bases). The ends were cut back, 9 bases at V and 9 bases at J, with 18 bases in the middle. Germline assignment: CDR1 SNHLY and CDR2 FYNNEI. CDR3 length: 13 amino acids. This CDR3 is CASLGQGGGEQFF. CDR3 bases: TGTGCCAGTCTAGGACAGGGAGGGGGTGAGCAGTTCTTC.

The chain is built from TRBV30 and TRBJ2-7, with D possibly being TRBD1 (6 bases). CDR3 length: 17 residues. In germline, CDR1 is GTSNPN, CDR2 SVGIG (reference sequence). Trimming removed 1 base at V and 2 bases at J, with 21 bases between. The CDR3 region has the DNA TGTGCCTGGAGTGACCGGTCATCTCGGGCAGGGGCCTACGAGCAGTACGTC. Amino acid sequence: CAWSDRSSRAGAYEQYV.

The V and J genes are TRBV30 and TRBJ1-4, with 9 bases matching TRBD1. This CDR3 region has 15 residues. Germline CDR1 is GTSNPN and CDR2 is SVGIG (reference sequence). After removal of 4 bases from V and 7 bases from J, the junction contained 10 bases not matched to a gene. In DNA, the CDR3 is TGTGCCTGGAAAGCTCCGGGACAGGGAGTTGAAAAACTGTTTTTT. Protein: CAWKAPGQGVEKLFF.

This chain's CDR3 is CASSFITGIRTEAFF. The CDR3 bases are TGTGCCAGCAGCTTCATAACAGGGATTCGGACTGAAGCTTTCTTT. This chain joins TRBV13 and TRBJ1-1, with D perhaps matching TRBD1 (6 bases). In germline, CDR1 is PRHDT, CDR2 FYEKMQ (reference sequence). The CDR3 has 15 amino acids. Trimming stripped 3 bases from V and 5 bases from J, with 16 bases between.

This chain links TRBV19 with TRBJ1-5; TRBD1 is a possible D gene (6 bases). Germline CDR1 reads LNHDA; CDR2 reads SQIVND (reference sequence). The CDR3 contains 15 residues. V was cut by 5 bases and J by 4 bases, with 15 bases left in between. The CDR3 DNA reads TGTGCCAGTAGTGATGGGACACAGAATAATCAGCCCCAGCATTTT. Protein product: CASSDGTQNNQPQHF.

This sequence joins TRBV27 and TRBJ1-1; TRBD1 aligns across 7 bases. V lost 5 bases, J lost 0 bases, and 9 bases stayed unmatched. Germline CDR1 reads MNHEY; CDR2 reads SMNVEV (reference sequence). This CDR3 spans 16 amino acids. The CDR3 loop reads CASSVGTVSMNTEAFF. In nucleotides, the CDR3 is TGTGCCAGCAGTGTGGGGACAGTTAGCATGAACACTGAAGCTTTCTTT.

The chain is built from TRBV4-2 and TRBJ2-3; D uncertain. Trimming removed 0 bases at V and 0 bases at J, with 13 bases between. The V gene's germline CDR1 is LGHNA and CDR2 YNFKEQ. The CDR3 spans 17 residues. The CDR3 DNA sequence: TGTGCCAGCAGCCAAGATGAGATTCCCCTTAGCACAGATACGCAGTATTTT. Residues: CASSQDEIPLSTDTQYF.

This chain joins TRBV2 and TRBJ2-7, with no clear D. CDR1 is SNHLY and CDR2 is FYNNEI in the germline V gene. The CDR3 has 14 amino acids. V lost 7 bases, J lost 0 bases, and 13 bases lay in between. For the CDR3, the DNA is TGTGCCAGCAACCCCCCAGGTAGCTCCTACGAGCAGTACGTC. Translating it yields CASNPPGSSYEQYV.

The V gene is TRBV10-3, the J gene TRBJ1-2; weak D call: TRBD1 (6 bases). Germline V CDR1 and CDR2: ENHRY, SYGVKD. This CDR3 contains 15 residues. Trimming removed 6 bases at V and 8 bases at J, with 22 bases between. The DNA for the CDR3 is TGTGCCATCAGCAAAAGGACAGTGGGCTCGGTCGGCTACACCTTC. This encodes CAISKRTVGSVGYTF.

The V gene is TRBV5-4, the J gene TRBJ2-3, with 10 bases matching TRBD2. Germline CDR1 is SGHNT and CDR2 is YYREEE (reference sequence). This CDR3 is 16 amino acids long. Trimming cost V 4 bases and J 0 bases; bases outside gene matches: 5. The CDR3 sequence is CASSPQRGGSTDTQYF. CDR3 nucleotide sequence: TGTGCCAGCAGCCCCCAGCGGGGGGGAAGCACAGATACGCAGTATTTT.

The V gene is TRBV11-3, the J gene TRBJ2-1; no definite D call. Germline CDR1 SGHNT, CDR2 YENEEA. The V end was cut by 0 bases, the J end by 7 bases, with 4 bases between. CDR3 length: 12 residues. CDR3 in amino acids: CASSLDLNEQFF. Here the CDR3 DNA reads TGTGCCAGCAGCTTAGATCTTAATGAGCAGTTCTTC. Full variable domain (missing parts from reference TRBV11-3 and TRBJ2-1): EAGVVQSPRYKIIEKKQPVAFWCNPISGHNTLYWYLQNLGQGPELLIRYENEEAVDDSQLPKDRFSAERLKGVDSTLKIQPAELGDSAVYLCASSLDLNEQFFGPGTRLTVL.

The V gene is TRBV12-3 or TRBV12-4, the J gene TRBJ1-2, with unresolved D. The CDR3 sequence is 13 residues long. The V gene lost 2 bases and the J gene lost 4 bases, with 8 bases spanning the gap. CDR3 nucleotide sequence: TGTGCCAGCAGTTTATCCCCTACCTATGGCTACACCTTC. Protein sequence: CASSLSPTYGYTF.

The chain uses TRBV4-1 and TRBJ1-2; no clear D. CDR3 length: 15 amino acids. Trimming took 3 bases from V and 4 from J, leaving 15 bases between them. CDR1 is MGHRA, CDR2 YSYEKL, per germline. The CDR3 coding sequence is TGCGCCAGCAGCCATCCTCCCCGGAGCTCCTATGGCTACACCTTC. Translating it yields CASSHPPRSSYGYTF.

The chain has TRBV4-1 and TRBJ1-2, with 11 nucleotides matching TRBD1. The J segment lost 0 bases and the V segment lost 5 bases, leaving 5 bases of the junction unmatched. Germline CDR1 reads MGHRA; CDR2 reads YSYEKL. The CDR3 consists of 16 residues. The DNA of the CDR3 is TGCGCCAGCAGCGCGGGACAGGGGGTGGCTAACTATGGCTACACCTTC. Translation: CASSAGQGVANYGYTF.

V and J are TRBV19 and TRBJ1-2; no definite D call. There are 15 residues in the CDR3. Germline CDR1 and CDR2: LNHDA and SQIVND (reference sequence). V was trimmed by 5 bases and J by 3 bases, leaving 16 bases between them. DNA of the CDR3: TGTGCCAGTAGTCCCCCCCGAGAGATCTACTATGGCTACACCTTC. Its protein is CASSPPREIYYGYTF.

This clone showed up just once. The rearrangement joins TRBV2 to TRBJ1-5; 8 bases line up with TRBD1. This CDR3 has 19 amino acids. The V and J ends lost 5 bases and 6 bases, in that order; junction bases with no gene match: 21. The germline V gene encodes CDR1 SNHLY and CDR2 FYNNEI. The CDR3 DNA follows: TGTGCCAGCAGTATAACAGGGTGGGGGACAGGTTCCTTCGGTCAGCCCCAGCATTTT. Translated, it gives CASSITGWGTGSFGQPQHF.